Following are 4 T cell receptor beta chains from one sample sequenced in a study of T cells after yellow fever vaccination. TCRdb used MiXCR to reprocess the 5' RACE reads, holding one entry per CDR3 protein. The sample has around 250,000 distinct CDR3 sequences, about 7% seen once. The sequencing here drew on CD4+ T cells sorted from PBMCs, taken 15 days after the yellow fever booster vaccination. These receptors all stem from a man in his thirties or forties who received the YFV17D yellow fever vaccine.

This clonotype was counted a few times. The chain couples TRBV23-1 to TRBJ2-3; a possible D gene is TRBD2 (5 bases). TRBV23-1 is noted as an ORF with a role that remains uncertain. V gave up 10 bases and J gave up 6 bases, with 17 bases separating them. The CDR3 covers 13 residues. The DNA for the CDR3 is TGCGCCATGCGCTTCGGGGTCCCCGATACGCAGTATTTT. This encodes CAMRFGVPDTQYF.

This clonotype was seen a few times. The V call is TRBV2, the J call TRBJ2-1; D is perhaps TRBD1 (7 bases). The CDR3 extends over 15 amino acids. The V gene lost 4 bases and the J gene lost 2 bases, with 12 bases spanning the gap. Germline loops: CDR1 SNHLY, CDR2 FYNNEI. As DNA, the CDR3 is TGTGCCAGCAGTGTCCAGGGGGGTGCCTACAATGAGCAGTTCTTC. Translating gives CASSVQGGAYNEQFF.

The V gene is TRBV18, the J gene TRBJ2-3, with D perhaps TRBD2 (6 bases). V lost 3 bases to trimming and J lost 0 bases, with 10 bases between them. This CDR3 has 15 amino acids. Per the germline V gene, CDR1 is KGHSH and CDR2 is LQKENI. Here the CDR3 DNA reads TGTGCCAGCTCACCTATCGCGGGGAGCACAGATACGCAGTATTTT. Protein sequence: CASSPIAGSTDTQYF.

This clonotype occurred many times. The V call is TRBV5-6, the J call TRBJ2-1; no definite D call. The CDR3 contains 14 residues. Trimming left V 4 bases short and J 5 bases short, with 13 bases between. From germline, CDR1 is SGHDT and CDR2 YYEEEE. CDR3 nucleotides: TGTGCCAGCAGCCCCCGGTCTAGGAACAATGAGCAGTTCTTC. Its translation: CASSPRSRNNEQFF.